This T cell receptor beta chain was found in a study of blood T cell repertoires in COVID-19. Study-level background: Samples of COVID-19 (acute and convalescent) were obtained from the United States, Italy and Spain. In each case, the material was cDNA or gDNA derived from T cells, B-cell-depleted T cells, or PBMCs.

Original processing notes: How many nucleated cells were present was estimated from reference gene primer amplification. Repertoires were generated with immunoSEQ multiplex PCR, while TCRdb's copy carries only in-frame clones and drops some. V, J and clone size derive from that table, while D and trimming were established from the DNA sequence. The sample has some 60,000 clones; about 76% are singletons. The clonotype originates from a human donor in a cohort sampled during active COVID-19. The sequenced material came from peripheral blood.

CDR3 sequence (DNA): TGTGCCAGCAGTTACCGGGATTCCAGGGAGACCCAGTACTTC. This translates into CASSYRDSRETQYF. The chain links TRBV6-5 to TRBJ2-5; tentative D call: TRBD2 (5 bases). V dropped 2 bases and J dropped 5 bases, with 12 bases sitting between them. The CDR3 length is 14 residues. CDR1 is MNHEY, CDR2 SVGAGI, per germline.